This paragraph covers one T cell receptor beta chain sequence. This clonotype showed up just a few times. Its antigen remains unidentified. Base qualities are missing; no much larger clone stands one base away. This was a case-control study nested in a cohort of healthcare workers in London, UK, who had nasopharyngeal swab PCR tests and blood samples taken every week. Between 23 and 31 March 2020, the week of the UK lockdown, healthcare workers were enrolled and then followed up weekly for as long as 16 weeks. This record belongs to a study of early T cells in non-severe SARS-CoV-2 infection (dated by TCRdb to about 2021). Describing the broader study: Because TCR sequencing relied on bulk RNA taken from unsorted whole blood, pairing of alpha and beta chains was not possible. Findings and caveats that apply to the study as a whole: VDJdb matching was skewed toward anti-spike CD8 responses and likely underestimated virus-specific expansions, missing private and CD4 specificities.

Reading from cysteine to phenylalanine, the CDR3 counts 16 amino acids. The CDR3 DNA has 48 bases and is translated from base 1. Reading the germline V gene gives CDR1 LGHNA and CDR2 YNFKEQ. V and J are truncated by 4 bases and 0 bases respectively, leaving an intervening sequence of 14 bases. Receptors were amplified or captured by 5' RACE. TCRdb records NextSeq 500 as the sequencer. Unique molecular identifiers were attached to individual cDNA molecules in the TCR library protocol so that sequencing error and PCR bias could be corrected. TCR alpha and beta chains were both sequenced, and the abundances of alpha and beta sequences in each sample were closely correlated with each other. On the study's bioinformatics: Decombinator V4 was used to annotate TCR sequences for V gene, J gene and CDR3. TCRs were defined as expanded if a significant change between any two time points was detected under a Poisson model with p below 0.0001. Abundances of TCRs were expressed as counts per million after normalisation to the total number of TCRs sequenced in each sample. TRAV1-2 paired with TRAJ12, TRAJ20 or TRAJ33 defined MAIT TCRs, while TRAV10 paired with TRAJ18 defined iNKT TCRs. A search of VDJdb, accessed on 1 November 2021, was run for TCRs annotated to CMV, EBV and SARS-CoV-2, with TCRs annotated for multiple antigens excluded. TCRdb reprocessed the public reads (quality trimming at Q25 with fastp, clone calling with MiXCR) and kept in-frame beta chains. CDR3 protein sequences are deduplicated, and each keeps its most common genes and DNA. The authors' filters were not applied to this entry. This sample holds approximately 58,000 distinct CDR3 sequences; about 5.9% were observed only once. Under 5% of the sample is in the top ten clones.

The chain employs TRBV4-2 and TRBJ2-3; the D assignment is uncertain and may be TRBD1 or TRBD2, with 5 bases supporting each. Sequencing was performed on whole blood. The TCR comes from an adult who was a healthcare worker with PCR-confirmed SARS-CoV-2 infection or an uninfected control (not recorded which). The nucleotide sequence reads as follows: TGTGCCAGCAGCCCAAGCGAGGGGCTCAGCACAGATACGCAGTATTTT. Its protein reads: CASSPSEGLSTDTQYF.